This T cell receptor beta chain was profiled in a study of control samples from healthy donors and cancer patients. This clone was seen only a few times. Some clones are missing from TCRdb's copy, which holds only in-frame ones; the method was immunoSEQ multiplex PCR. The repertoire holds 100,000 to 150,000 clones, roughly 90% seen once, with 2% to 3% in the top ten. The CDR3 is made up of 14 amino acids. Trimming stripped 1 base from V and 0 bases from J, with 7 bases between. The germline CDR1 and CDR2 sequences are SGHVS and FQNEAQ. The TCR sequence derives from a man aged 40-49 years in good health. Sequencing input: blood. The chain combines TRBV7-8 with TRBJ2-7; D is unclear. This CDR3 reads CASSLGRVSYEQYF. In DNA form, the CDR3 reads TGTGCCAGCAGCTTAGGGCGAGTCTCCTACGAGCAGTACTTC.